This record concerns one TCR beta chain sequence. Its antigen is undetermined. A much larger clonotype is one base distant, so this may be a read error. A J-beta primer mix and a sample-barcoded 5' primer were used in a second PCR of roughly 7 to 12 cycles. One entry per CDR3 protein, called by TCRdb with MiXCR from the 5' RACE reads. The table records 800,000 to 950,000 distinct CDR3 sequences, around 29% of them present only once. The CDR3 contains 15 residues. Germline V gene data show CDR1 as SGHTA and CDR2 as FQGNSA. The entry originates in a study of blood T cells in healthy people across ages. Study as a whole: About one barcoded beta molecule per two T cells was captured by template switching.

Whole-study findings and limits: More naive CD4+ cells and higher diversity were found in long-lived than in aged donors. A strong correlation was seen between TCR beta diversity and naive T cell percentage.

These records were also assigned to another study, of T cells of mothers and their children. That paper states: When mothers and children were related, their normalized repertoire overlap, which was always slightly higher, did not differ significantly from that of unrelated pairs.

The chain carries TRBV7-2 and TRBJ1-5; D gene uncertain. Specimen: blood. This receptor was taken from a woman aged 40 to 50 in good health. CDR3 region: CAGSLAGGSNQPQHF. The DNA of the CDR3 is TGTGCCGGCAGCTTAGCGGGAGGGAGCAATCAGCCCCAGCATTTT.